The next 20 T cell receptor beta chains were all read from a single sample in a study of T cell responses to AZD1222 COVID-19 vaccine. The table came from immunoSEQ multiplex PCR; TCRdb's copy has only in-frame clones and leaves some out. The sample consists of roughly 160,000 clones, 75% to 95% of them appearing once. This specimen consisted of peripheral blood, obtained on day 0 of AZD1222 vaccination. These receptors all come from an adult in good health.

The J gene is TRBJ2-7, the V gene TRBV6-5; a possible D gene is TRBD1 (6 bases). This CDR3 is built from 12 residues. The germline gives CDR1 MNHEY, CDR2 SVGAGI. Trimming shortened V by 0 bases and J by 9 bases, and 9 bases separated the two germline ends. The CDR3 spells CASSYSGQRQYF. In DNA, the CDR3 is TGTGCCAGCAGTTACTCCGGACAGCGGCAGTACTTC.

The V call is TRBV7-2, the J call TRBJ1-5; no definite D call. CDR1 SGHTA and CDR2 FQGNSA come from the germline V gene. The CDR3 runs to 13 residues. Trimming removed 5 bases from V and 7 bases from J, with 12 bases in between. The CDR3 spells CASSLLQDQPQHF. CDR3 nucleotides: TGTGCCAGCAGCCTACTTCAGGACCAGCCCCAGCATTTT.

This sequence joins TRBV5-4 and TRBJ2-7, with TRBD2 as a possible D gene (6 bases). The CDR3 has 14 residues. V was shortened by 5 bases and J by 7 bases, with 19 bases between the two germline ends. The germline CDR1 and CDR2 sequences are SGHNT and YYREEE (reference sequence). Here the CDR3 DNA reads TGTGCCAGCAGTACACAAACGGGAGCGCGGGAGCAGTACTTC. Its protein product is CASSTQTGAREQYF.

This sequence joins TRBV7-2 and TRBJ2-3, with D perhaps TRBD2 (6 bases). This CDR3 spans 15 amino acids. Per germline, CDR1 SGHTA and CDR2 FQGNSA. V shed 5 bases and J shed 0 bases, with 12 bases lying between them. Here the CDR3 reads CASSAGTGSTDTQYF. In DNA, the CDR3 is TGTGCCAGCAGCGCCGGGACTGGAAGCACAGATACGCAGTATTTT.

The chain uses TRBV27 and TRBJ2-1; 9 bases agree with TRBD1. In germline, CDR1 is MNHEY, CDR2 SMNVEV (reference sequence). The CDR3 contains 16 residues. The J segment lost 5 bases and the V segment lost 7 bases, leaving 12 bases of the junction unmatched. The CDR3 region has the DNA TGTGCCAGCACCCCACCCCCCGGGACAGGGAACAATGAGCAGTTCTTC. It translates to CASTPPPGTGNNEQFF.

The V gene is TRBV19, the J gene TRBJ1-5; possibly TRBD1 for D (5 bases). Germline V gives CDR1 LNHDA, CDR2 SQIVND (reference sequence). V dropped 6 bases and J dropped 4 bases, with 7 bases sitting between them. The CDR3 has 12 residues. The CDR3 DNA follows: TGTGCCAGTAGGGGACCAAATCAGCCCCAGCATTTT. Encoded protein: CASRGPNQPQHF.

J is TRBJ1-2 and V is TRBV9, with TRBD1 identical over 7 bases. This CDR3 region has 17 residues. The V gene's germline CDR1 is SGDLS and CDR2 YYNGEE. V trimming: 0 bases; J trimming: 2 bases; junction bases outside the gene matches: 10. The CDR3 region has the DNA TGTGCCAGCAGCGTAGGGGGACAGCTACCACAGAACTATGGCTACACCTTC. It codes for CASSVGGQLPQNYGYTF.

CDR3 DNA: TGTGCCAGCAGTGAAGTCGTCGGAAGCAATCAGCCCCAGCATTTT. Translation: CASSEVVGSNQPQHF. J is TRBJ1-5 and V is TRBV6-1; D is undetermined. The CDR3 runs to 15 residues. V was clipped by 1 base and J by 1 base, with 8 bases between them. Germline V CDR1 and CDR2: MNHNS, SASEGT.

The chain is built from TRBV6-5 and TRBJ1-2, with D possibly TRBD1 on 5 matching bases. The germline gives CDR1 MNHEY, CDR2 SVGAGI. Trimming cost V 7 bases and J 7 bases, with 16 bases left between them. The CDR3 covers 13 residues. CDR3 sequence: CASTQHSRAGYTF. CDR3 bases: TGTGCCAGCACTCAGCACAGCAGGGCTGGCTACACCTTC.

Written as DNA, the CDR3 is TGTGCCACCAGTGATTGGACTAGCGGGGGGAGCGAGCAGTACTTC. It encodes CATSDWTSGGSEQYF. The chain employs TRBV24-1 and TRBJ2-7, with TRBD2 matching over 14 bases. V shed 2 bases and J 6 bases; nucleotides not matched to a gene: 2. The germline gives CDR1 KGHDR, CDR2 SFDVKD. The CDR3 sequence is 15 residues long.

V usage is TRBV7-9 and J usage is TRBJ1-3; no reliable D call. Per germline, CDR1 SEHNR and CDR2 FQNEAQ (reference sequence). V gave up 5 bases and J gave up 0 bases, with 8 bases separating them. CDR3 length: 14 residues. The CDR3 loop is CASSPDISGNTIYF. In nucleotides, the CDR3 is TGTGCCAGCAGCCCCGATATCTCTGGAAACACCATATATTTT.

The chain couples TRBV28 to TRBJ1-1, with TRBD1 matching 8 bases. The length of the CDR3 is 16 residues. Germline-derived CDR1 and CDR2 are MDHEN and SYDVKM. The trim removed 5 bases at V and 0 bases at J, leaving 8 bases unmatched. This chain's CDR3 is CASSKTQGVMNTEAFF. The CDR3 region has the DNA TGTGCCAGCAGTAAAACACAGGGGGTAATGAACACTGAAGCTTTCTTT.

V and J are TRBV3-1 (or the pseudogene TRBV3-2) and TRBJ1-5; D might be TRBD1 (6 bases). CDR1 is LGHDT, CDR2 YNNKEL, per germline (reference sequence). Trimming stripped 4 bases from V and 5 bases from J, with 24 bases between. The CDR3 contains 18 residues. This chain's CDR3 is CASSPHQGGLFWDQPQHF. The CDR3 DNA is TGTGCCAGCAGCCCACACCAAGGGGGGTTGTTCTGGGATCAGCCCCAGCATTTT.

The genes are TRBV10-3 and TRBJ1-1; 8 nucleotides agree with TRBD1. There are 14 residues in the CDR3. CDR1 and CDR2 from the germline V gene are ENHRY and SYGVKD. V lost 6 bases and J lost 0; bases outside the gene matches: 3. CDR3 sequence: CAIRGTGMNTEAFF. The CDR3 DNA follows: TGTGCCATCAGAGGGACAGGCATGAACACTGAAGCTTTCTTT.

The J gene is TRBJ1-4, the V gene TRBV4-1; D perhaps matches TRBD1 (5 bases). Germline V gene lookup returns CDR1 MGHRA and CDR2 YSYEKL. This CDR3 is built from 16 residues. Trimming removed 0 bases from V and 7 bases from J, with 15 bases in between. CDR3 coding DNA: TGCGCCAGCAGCCAAGATTGGAGGGGAGGGAGTGAAAAACTGTTTTTT. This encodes CASSQDWRGGSEKLFF.

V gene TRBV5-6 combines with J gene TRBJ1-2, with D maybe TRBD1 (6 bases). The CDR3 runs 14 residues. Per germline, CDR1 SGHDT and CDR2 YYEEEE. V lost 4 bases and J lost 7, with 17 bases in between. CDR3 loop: CASSLGTGASGYTF. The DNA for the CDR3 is TGTGCCAGCAGCCTAGGGACGGGGGCCTCTGGCTACACCTTC.

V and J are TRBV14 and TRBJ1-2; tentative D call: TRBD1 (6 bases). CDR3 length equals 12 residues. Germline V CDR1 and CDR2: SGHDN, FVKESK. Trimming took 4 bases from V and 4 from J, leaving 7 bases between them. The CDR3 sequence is CASSPGAYGYTF. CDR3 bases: TGTGCCAGCAGCCCAGGGGCCTATGGCTACACCTTC.

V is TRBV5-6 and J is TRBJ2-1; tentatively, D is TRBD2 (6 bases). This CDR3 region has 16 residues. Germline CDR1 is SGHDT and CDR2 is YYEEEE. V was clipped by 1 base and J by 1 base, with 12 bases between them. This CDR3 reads CASSLFSGESYNEQFF. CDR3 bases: TGTGCCAGCAGCTTGTTTTCGGGGGAATCCTACAATGAGCAGTTCTTC.

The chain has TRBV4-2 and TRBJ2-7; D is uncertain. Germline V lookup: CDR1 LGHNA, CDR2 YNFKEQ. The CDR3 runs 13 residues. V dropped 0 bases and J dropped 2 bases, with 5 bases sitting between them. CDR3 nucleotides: TGTGCCAGCAGCCAAGAAGTAGCCTACGAGCAGTACTTC. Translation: CASSQEVAYEQYF.

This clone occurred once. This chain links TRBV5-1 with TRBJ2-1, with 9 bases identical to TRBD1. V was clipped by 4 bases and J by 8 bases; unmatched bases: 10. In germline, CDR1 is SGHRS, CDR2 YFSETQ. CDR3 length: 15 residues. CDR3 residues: CASSTWDRDTDEQFF. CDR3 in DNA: TGCGCCAGCAGCACCTGGGACAGGGATACGGATGAGCAGTTCTTC. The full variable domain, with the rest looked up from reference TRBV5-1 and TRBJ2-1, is KAGVTQTPRYLIKTRGQQVTLSCSPISGHRSVSWYQQTPGQGLQFLFEYFSETQRNKGNFPGRFSGRQFSNSRSEMNVSTLELGDSALYLCASSTWDRDTDEQFFGPGTRLTVL.